The 16 T cell receptor beta chains below all came from one sample that was sequenced in a study of shared clonotypes between healthy human individuals. The assay was immunoSEQ multiplex PCR, and TCRdb's table has in-frame clones only and misses some. This sample has 2 million to 2.5 million clones, with 80% to 95% found just once. Sequencing was performed on naive CD4+ T cells from PBMCs. As to subset: CD45RA+ positively selected. The receptor set was obtained from a man aged 18 to 29 in good health. Some clones in this sample may be carry-over from other donors' samples.

This chain joins TRBV9 and TRBJ2-7, with 7 nucleotides matching TRBD1. Losses at the gene ends were 1 base for V and 6 bases for J; bases not matched to a gene: 7. This CDR3 contains 14 residues. Germline lookup yields CDR1 SGDLS and CDR2 YYNGEE. In DNA, the CDR3 is TGTGCCAGCAGCGTAACCGGGACAGCCGGCGAGCAGTACTTC. Its protein is CASSVTGTAGEQYF.

The chain links TRBV7-8 to TRBJ2-2; TRBD1 aligns across 7 bases. There are 15 residues in the CDR3. The V gene's germline CDR1 is SGHVS and CDR2 FQNEAQ. The J segment lost 3 bases and the V segment lost 5 bases, leaving 6 bases of the junction unmatched. CDR3: CASSLQGYDTGELFF. The CDR3 DNA reads TGTGCCAGCAGCCTACAGGGGTACGACACCGGGGAGCTGTTTTTT.

The gene calls are TRBV28 and TRBJ2-6; possibly TRBD2 for D (6 bases). V was cut by 2 bases and J by 2 bases, with 10 bases left in between. The CDR3 loop spans 16 amino acids. CDR1 and CDR2 from the germline V gene are MDHEN and SYDVKM. The CDR3 here is CASSLGGEPGANVLTF. DNA for the CDR3: TGTGCCAGCAGTTTAGGAGGGGAACCTGGGGCCAACGTCCTGACTTTC.

The CDR3, as DNA: TGTGCCAGCAGCACGATAGCGTCGCGGAACACCGGGGAGCTGTTTTTT. Translation: CASSTIASRNTGELFF. This chain uses TRBV14 with TRBJ2-2; D might be TRBD2 (5 bases). Germline lookup yields CDR1 SGHDN and CDR2 FVKESK. This CDR3 has 16 residues. With 5 bases removed from V and 1 base from J, the gap between germline ends came to 14 bases.

The chain recombines TRBV18 with TRBJ1-1, with D uncertain. The CDR3 extends over 15 amino acids. Germline CDR1 is KGHSH and CDR2 is LQKENI. V gave up 2 bases and J gave up 5 bases, with 15 bases separating them. CDR3 amino acids: CASSPRTGDLTEAFF. The DNA of the CDR3 is TGTGCCAGCTCACCAAGGACCGGGGATTTGACTGAAGCTTTCTTT.

The chain carries TRBV5-1 and TRBJ2-5, with 13 bases that match TRBD2. CDR1 is SGHRS, CDR2 YFSETQ, per germline. V gave up 3 bases and J gave up 5 bases; unmatched junction bases: 4. The CDR3 totals 15 residues. CDR3 in amino acids: CASSWGLAGRETQYF. CDR3 DNA: TGCGCCAGCAGCTGGGGACTAGCGGGAAGGGAGACCCAGTACTTC. The variable domain in full, completed from reference TRBV5-1 and TRBJ2-5, reads KAGVTQTPRYLIKTRGQQVTLSCSPISGHRSVSWYQQTPGQGLQFLFEYFSETQRNKGNFPGRFSGRQFSNSRSEMNVSTLELGDSALYLCASSWGLAGRETQYFGPGTRLLVL.

The rearrangement joins TRBV11-2 to TRBJ2-7, with 12 bases fitting TRBD2. This CDR3 has 14 amino acids. The trim removed 5 bases at V and 6 bases at J, leaving 5 bases unmatched. Per germline, CDR1 SGHAT and CDR2 FQNNGV. In nucleotides, the CDR3 is TGTGCCAGCAGCCCAGGACTAGCGGGAAGCGAGCAGTACTTC. Translating it yields CASSPGLAGSEQYF.

This chain joins TRBV30 and TRBJ1-2, with 9 nucleotides matching TRBD1. V lost 4 bases to trimming and J lost 6 bases; unmatched junction nucleotides: 15. Germline CDR1 and CDR2: GTSNPN and SVGIG (reference sequence). The CDR3 covers 16 residues. The DNA for the CDR3 is TGTGCCTGGATCCCCCCGGGACAGGGCAAATTTAATGGCTACACCTTC. Translating it yields CAWIPPGQGKFNGYTF.

This rearrangement joins TRBV28 to TRBJ1-4; D is unclear. Per the germline V gene, CDR1 is MDHEN and CDR2 is SYDVKM. The germline V and J ends were trimmed by 3 bases and 5 bases, with 7 bases remaining between them. This CDR3 contains 13 residues. The CDR3 is CASSFSQNEKLFF. The DNA for the CDR3 is TGTGCCAGCAGTTTTTCCCAGAATGAAAAACTGTTTTTT.

The V gene is TRBV7-9, the J gene TRBJ2-1, with D unresolved. This CDR3 is 16 amino acids long. The V end lost 0 bases, the J end lost 0 bases, and 9 bases lay between the germline ends. Germline V gives CDR1 SEHNR, CDR2 FQNEAQ (reference sequence). CDR3 sequence: CASSLALSSSYNEQFF. CDR3 bases: TGTGCCAGCAGCTTAGCTCTAAGTAGCTCCTACAATGAGCAGTTCTTC.

The genes are TRBV6-5 and TRBJ2-7, with D uncertain. V was pared by 3 bases and J by 7 bases, with 13 bases between. Germline V lookup: CDR1 MNHEY, CDR2 SVGAGI. This CDR3 spans 13 amino acids. CDR3 amino acids: CASSYSLLSEQYF. For the CDR3, the DNA is TGTGCCAGCAGTTATTCGTTACTATCAGAGCAGTACTTC.

The chain recombines TRBV28 with TRBJ2-3; 10 bases agree with TRBD2. This CDR3 is 16 amino acids long. CDR1 is MDHEN and CDR2 is SYDVKM in the germline V gene. J gave up 15 bases and V 6 bases, and 21 bases lay outside the gene matches. Here the CDR3 DNA reads TGTGCCAGCAGAGTACGGCCGGGGGGAGCGGGAGGGTCTCCATATTTT. It specifies CASRVRPGGAGGSPYF. The variable domain in full, completed from reference TRBV28 and TRBJ2-3, reads DVKVTQSSRYLVKRTGEKVFLECVQDMDHENMFWYRQDPGLGLRLIYFSYDVKMKEKGDIPEGYSVSREKKERFSLILESASTNQTSMYLCASRVRPGGAGGSPYFGPGTRLTVL.

The chain links TRBV19 to TRBJ1-2; 7 bases line up with TRBD1. CDR3 length equals 14 residues. The germline V gene encodes CDR1 LNHDA and CDR2 SQIVND (reference sequence). Unmatched junction bases numbered 5, after V lost 0 bases and J lost 7 bases. In nucleotides, the CDR3 is TGTGCCAGTAGTATAGAAACTGCAGGGGGTGGCTACACCTTC. Its protein is CASSIETAGGGYTF.

This chain links TRBV7-2 with TRBJ1-1, with D tentatively TRBD1 (5 bases). Per germline, CDR1 SGHTA and CDR2 FQGNSA. CDR3 length: 15 residues. Deletions cut 4 bases from V and 4 bases from J, with 16 bases between. DNA for the CDR3: TGTGCCAGCAGCTCCACCGGAGCAGGGTTCACTGAAGCTTTCTTT. Translated, it gives CASSSTGAGFTEAFF.

The V and J genes are TRBV7-2 and TRBJ1-1; tentative D call: TRBD1 (5 bases). Germline-derived CDR1 and CDR2 are SGHTA and FQGNSA. The CDR3 spans 14 residues. V lost 1 base and J 6 bases, leaving 12 bases between the germline ends. This CDR3 reads CASSLGGVRAEAFF. In DNA, the CDR3 is TGTGCCAGCAGCTTAGGAGGGGTCAGGGCTGAAGCTTTCTTT.

V gene TRBV2 combines with J gene TRBJ2-4; no clear D. Per germline, CDR1 SNHLY and CDR2 FYNNEI. CDR3 size: 14 residues. Trimming pared 6 bases from V and 10 bases from J, leaving 19 bases between. The CDR3 loop is CASSANPPPRIQYF. The CDR3 DNA reads TGTGCCAGCAGCGCCAATCCCCCCCCGAGGATTCAGTACTTC.